This section outlines one T cell receptor beta chain sequence together with its context. This clonotype showed up just a few times. The antigen it binds to is not known. There are no base qualities to consult, and no much larger clone falls within one base. These data are taken from a study of T cell repertoires in cytomegalovirus infection (dated by TCRdb to the late 2010s). Background on the whole study: The peptide stimulations were aimed at well-studied HLA-B-restricted epitopes as well as recently identified HLA-C-restricted CMV epitopes, whose presentation resists viral immunomodulation. Donor HLA type was relevant to the analysis, as public TCR beta signatures indicated carriage of CMV infection together with the matching HLA type.

From the germline V gene (reference sequence), CDR1 is MNHEY and CDR2 is SMNVEV. The CDR3 sequence holds 16 residues, the cysteine and phenylalanine included. Solely the CDR3 DNA is kept, with 48 bases framed from the first base. From V the trimming removes 5 bases and from J it removes 3 bases, while the gene matches leave 9 bases of the junction unaccounted for. The treatment or condition label, read with the paper, signifies: in vitro stimulation with specific CMV peptide epitopes to enrich CMV-specific T cells. Sequencing instrument: Illumina HiSeq 1500. TCRdb redid the processing of the public reads, applying fastp at Q25 and MiXCR, and retained in-frame beta chains. Each record represents a unique CDR3 protein, reported with the most common genes and DNA among its rows. This sample holds about 770,000 distinct CDR3 sequences; about 29% were observed only once. Around 13% of the sample is in the top ten clones.

What the work shows at the level of the full study, not this receptor alone: The ex vivo response was dominated by HLA-C-restricted CMV-specific TCR beta clonotypes, and the single most frequent clonotype in two of eight donors was supplied by these HLA-C-restricted clonotypes. In both this cohort and an independent cohort of 350 to 400 donors, the cumulative frequency of public TCR beta family members distinguished carriers of CMV infection plus the relevant HLA type.

The sequence was collected from a human donor in good health (CMV status not recorded). Some clones in this sample may be carry-over from other donors' samples. The sequencing used cultured CD8+ T cells from PBMCs, collected from culture after CMV antigen stimulation. The receptor chain draws on TRBV27 and TRBJ2-2; TRBD1 lines up with 7 middle nucleotides. The CDR3 reads as follows: CASSPWDRLDTGELFF. The nucleotide sequence is TGTGCCAGCAGTCCCTGGGACAGACTGGACACCGGGGAGCTGTTTTTT.